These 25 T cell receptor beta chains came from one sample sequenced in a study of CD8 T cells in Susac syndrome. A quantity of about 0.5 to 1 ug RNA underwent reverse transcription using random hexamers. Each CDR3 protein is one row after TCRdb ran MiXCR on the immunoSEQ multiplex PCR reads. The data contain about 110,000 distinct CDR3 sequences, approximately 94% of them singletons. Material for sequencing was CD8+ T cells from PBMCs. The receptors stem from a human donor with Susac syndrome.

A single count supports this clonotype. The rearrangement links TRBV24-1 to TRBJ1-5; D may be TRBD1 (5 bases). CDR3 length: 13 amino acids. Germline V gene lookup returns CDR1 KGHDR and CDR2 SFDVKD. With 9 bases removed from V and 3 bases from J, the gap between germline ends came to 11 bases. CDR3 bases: TGTGCCACCGCCGCAGGGTACAATCAGCCCCAGCATTTT. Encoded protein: CATAAGYNQPQHF.

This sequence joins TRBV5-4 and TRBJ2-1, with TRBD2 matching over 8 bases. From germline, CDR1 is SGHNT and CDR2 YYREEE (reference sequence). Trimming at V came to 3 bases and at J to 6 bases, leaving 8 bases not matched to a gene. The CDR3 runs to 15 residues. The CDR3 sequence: CASSSAGGNINEQFF. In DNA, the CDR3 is TGTGCCAGCAGCTCGGCGGGGGGCAATATCAATGAGCAGTTCTTC.

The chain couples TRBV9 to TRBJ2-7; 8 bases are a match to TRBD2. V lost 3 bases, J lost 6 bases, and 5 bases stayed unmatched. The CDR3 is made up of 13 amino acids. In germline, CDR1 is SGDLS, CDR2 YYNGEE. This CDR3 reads CASSEHAGGEQYF. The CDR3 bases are TGTGCCAGCAGCGAGCATGCGGGGGGCGAGCAGTACTTC. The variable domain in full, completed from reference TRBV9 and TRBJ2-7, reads DSGVTQTPKHLITATGQRVTLRCSPRSGDLSVYWYQQSLDQGLQFLIQYYNGEERAKGNILERFSAQQFPDLHSELNLSSLELGDSALYFCASSEHAGGEQYFGPGTRLTVT.

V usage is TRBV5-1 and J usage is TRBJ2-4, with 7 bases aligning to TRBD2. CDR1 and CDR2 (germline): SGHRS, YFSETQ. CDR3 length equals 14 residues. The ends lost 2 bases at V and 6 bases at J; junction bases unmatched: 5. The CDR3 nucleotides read TGCGCCAGCAGCTTTGAGGGGAGGGGAAACATTCAGTACTTC. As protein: CASSFEGRGNIQYF.

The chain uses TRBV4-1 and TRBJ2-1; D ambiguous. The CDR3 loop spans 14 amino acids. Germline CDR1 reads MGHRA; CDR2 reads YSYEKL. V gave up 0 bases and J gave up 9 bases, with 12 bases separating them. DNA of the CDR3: TGCGCCAGCAGCCAAGATCCCGGCGACCTTGAGCAGTTCTTC. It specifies CASSQDPGDLEQFF.

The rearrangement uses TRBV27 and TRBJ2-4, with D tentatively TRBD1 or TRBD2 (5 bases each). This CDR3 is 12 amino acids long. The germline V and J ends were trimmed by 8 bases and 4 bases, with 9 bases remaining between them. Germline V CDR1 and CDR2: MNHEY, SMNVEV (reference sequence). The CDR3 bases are TGTGCCAGCGGGACCACAAAAAACATTCAGTACTTC. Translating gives CASGTTKNIQYF.

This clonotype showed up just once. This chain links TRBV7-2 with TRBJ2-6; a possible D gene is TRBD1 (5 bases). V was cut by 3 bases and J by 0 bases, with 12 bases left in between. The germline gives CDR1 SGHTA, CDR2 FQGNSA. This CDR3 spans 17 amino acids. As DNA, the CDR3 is TGTGCCAGCAGCTTGGGCAGGGCGTCCTCTGGGGCCAACGTCCTGACTTTC. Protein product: CASSLGRASSGANVLTF.

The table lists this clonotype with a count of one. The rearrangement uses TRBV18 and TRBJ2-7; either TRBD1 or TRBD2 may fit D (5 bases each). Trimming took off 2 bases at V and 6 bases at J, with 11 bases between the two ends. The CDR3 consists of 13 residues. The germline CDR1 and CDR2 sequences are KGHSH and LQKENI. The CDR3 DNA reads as TGTGCCAGCTCACCAGTGGGGGACGGCGAGCAGTACTTC. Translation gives CASSPVGDGEQYF.

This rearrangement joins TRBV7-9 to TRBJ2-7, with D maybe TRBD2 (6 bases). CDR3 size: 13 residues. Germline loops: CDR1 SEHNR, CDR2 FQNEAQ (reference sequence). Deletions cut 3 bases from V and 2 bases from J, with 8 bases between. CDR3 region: CASSLPGAYEQYF. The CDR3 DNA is TGTGCCAGCAGCTTGCCGGGAGCCTACGAGCAGTACTTC.

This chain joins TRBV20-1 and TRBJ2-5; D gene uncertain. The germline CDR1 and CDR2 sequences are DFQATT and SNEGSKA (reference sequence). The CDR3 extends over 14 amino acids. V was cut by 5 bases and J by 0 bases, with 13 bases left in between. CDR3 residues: CSAPPTQYQETQYF. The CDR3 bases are TGCAGTGCTCCCCCGACACAATACCAAGAGACCCAGTACTTC.

CDR3 bases: TGTGCCAGCAGCCCCGAGACAAGGTCCTACGAGCAGTACTTC. This gives the protein CASSPETRSYEQYF. The chain joins TRBV5-4 to TRBJ2-7; D call uncertain. Germline V gives CDR1 SGHNT, CDR2 YYREEE (reference sequence). Trimming stripped 4 bases from V and 1 base from J, with 12 bases between. The CDR3 has 14 residues.

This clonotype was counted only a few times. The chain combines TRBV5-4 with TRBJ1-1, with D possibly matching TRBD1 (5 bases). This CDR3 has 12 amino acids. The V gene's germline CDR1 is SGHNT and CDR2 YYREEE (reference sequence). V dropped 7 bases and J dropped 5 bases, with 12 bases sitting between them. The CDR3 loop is CASFGGGTEAFF. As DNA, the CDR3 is TGTGCCAGCTTCGGGGGAGGAACTGAAGCTTTCTTT.

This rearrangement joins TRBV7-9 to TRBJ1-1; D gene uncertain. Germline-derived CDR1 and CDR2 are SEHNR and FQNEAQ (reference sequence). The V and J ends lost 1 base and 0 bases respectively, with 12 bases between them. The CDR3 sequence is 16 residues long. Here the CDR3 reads CASSLVLAGMNTEAFF. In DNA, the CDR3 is TGTGCCAGCAGCTTAGTACTAGCGGGGATGAACACTGAAGCTTTCTTT.

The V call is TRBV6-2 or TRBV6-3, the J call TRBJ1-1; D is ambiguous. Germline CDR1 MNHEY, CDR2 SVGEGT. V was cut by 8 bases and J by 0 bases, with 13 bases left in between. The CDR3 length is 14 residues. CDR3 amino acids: CASRPVTMNTEAFF. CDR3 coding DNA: TGTGCCAGCCGTCCCGTGACAATGAACACTGAAGCTTTCTTT.

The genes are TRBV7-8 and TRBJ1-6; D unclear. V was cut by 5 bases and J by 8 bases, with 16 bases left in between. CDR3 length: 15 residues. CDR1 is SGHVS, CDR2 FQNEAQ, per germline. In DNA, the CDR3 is TGTGCCAGCAGCCCTGACCCCGGGCCGGATTCACCCCTCCACTTT. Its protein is CASSPDPGPDSPLHF.

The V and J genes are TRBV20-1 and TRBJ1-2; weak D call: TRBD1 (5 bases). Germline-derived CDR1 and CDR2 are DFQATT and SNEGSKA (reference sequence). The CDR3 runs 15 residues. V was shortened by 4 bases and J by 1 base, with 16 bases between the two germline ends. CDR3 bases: TGCAGTGCTATCCCCAGGGAGGGAAATAACTATGGCTACACCTTC. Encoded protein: CSAIPREGNNYGYTF.

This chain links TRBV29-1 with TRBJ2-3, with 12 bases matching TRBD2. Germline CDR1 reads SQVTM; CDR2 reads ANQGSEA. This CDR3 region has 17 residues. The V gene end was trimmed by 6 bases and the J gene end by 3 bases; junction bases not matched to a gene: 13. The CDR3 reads CSVVSTSGGLRTDTQYF. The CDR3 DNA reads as TGCAGCGTCGTCTCGACTAGCGGGGGACTCCGTACAGATACGCAGTATTTT.

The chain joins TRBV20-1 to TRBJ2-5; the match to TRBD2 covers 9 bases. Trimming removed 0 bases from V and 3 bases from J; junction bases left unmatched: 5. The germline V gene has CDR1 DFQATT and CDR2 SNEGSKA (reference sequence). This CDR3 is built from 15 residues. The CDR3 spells CSARDSGGREETQYF. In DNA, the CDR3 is TGCAGTGCTAGAGATAGCGGGGGTAGGGAAGAGACCCAGTACTTC.

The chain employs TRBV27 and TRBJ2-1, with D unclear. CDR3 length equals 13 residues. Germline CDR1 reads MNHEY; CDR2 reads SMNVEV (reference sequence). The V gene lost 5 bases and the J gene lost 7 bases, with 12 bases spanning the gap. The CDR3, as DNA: TGTGCCAGCAGTCCCACTTACCGAAATGAGCAGTTCTTC. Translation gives CASSPTYRNEQFF.

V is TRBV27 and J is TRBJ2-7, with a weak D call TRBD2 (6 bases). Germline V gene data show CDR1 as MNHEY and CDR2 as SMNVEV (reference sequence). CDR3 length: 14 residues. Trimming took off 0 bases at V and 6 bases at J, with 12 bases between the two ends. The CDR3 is CASSLSGGRGEQYF. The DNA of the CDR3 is TGTGCCAGCAGTTTATCCGGGGGTCGGGGCGAGCAGTACTTC.

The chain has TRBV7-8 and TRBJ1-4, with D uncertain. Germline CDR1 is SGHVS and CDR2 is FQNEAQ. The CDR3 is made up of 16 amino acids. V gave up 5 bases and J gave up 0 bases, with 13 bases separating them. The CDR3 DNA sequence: TGTGCCAGCAGCCCGATCGGCACCACAACTAATGAAAAACTGTTTTTT. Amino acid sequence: CASSPIGTTTNEKLFF.

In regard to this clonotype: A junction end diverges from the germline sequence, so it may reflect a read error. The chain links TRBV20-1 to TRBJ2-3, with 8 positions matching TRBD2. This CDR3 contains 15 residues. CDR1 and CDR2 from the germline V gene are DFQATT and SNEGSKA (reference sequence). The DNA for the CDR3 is TGCAGTGCTAGAGATAGGGGTTTACGGGGGGGCGATAGGGATTTT. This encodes CSARDRGLRGGDRDF.

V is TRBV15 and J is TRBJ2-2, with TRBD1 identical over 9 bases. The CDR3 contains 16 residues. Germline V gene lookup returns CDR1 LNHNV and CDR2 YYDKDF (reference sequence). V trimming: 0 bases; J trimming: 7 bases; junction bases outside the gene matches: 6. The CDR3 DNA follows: TGTGCCACCAGCAGAGATTCGGGGACAGGGAACGGGGAGCTGTTTTTT. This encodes CATSRDSGTGNGELFF.

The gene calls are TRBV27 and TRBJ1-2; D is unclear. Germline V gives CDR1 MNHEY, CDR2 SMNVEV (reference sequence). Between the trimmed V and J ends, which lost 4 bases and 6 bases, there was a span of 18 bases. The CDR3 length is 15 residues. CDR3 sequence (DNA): TGTGCCAGCAGTTACCTCGGGGTGCAGGCGAATGGCTACACCTTC. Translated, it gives CASSYLGVQANGYTF.

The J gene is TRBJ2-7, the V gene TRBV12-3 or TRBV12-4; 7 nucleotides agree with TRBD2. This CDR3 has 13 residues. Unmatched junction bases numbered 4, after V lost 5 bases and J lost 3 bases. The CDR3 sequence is CASSTRDYYEQYF. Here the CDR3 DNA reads TGTGCCAGCAGTACCCGGGACTACTACGAGCAGTACTTC.